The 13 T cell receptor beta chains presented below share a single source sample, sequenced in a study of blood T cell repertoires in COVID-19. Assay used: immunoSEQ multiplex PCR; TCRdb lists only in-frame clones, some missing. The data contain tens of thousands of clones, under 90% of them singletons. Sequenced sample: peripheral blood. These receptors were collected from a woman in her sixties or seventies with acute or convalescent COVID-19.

The DNA of the CDR3 is TGCGCCAGCCGGGTCACCCCATTCTCCTACAATGAGCAGTTCTTC. As protein: CASRVTPFSYNEQFF. The chain combines TRBV5-1 with TRBJ2-1; D remains ambiguous. The ends were cut back, 7 bases at V and 0 bases at J, with 14 bases in the middle. The CDR3 runs 15 residues. Germline V gene data show CDR1 as SGHRS and CDR2 as YFSETQ.

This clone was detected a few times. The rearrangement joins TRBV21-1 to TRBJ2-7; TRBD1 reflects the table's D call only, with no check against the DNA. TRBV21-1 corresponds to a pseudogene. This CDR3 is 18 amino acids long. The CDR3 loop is CASSTQRGQGPLSYEQYV. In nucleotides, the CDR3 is TGTGCCAGCAGCACACAGAGGGGACAGGGGCCCCTATCCTACGAGCAGTACGTC.

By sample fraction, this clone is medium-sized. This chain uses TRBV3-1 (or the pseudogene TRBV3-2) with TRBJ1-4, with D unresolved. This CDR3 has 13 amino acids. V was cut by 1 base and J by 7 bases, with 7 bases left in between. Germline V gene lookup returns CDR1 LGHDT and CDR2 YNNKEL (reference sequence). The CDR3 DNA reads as TGTGCCAGCAGCCAAGGCGGAGCTGAAAAACTGTTTTTT. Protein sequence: CASSQGGAEKLFF.

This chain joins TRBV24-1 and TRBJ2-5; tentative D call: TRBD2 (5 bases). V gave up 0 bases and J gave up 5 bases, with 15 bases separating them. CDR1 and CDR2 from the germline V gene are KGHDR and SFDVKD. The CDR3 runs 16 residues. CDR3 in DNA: TGTGCCACCAGTGATTTGCAGCGGCCTCTGAGGGAGACCCAGTACTTC. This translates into CATSDLQRPLRETQYF.

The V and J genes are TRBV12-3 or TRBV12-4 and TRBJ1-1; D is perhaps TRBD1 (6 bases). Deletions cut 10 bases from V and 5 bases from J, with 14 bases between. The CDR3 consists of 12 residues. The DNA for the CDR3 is TGTGCCACAAACAGGGCTAGGACTGAAGCTTTCTTT. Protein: CATNRARTEAFF.

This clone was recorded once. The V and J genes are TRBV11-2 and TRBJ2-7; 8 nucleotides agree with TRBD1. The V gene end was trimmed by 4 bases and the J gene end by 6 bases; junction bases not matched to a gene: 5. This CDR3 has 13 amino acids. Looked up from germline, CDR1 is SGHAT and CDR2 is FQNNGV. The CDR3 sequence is CASSWTGLGEQYV. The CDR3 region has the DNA TGTGCCAGCAGCTGGACAGGGTTAGGCGAGCAGTACGTC.

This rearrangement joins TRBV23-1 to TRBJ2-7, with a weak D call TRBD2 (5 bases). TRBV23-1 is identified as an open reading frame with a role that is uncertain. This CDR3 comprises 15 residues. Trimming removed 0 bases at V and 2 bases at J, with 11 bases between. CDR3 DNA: TGCGCCAGCAGTCAATCGGATACGGGGACCTACGAGCAGTACGTC. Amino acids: CASSQSDTGTYEQYV.

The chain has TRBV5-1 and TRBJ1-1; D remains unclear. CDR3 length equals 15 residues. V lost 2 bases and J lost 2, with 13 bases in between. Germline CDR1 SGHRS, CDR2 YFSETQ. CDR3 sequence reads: CASSLLGAPNTEAFF. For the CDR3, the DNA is TGCGCCAGCAGCTTACTCGGAGCCCCTAACACTGAAGCTTTCTTT.

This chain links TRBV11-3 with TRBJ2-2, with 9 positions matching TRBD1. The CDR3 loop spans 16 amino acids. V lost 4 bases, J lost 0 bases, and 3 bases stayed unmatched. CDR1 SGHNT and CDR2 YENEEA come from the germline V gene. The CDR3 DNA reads TGTGCCAGCAGCTCCCGGACAGGGGCGAACACCGGGGAGCTGTTTTTT. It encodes CASSSRTGANTGELFF.

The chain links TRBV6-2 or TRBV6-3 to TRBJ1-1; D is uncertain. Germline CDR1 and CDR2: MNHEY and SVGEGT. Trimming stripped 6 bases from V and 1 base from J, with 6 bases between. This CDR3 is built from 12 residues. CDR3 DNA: TGTGCCAGCAGCCCCGGGAACACTGAAGCTTTCTTT. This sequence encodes CASSPGNTEAFF.

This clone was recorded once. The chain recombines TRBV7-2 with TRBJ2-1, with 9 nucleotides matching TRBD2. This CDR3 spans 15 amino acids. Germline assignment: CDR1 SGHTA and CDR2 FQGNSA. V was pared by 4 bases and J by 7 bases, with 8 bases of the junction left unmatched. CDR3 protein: CASSSSGTSLNEQFF. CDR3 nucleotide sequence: TGTGCCAGCAGCTCCTCCGGGACTAGCTTAAATGAGCAGTTCTTC.

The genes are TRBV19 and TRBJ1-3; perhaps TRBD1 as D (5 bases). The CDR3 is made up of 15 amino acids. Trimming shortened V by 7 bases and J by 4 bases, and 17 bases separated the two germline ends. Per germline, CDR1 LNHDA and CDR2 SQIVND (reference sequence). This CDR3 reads CASTAGSSRGNTIYF. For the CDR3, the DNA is TGTGCCAGTACCGCAGGGTCTTCGCGGGGAAACACCATATATTTT.

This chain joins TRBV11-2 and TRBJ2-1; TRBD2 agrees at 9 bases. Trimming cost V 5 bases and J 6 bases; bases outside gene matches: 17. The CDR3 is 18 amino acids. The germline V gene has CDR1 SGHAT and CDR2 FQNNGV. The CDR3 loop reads CASSAHHFRAGGINEQFF. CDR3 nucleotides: TGTGCCAGCAGCGCCCACCATTTCAGGGCGGGGGGGATCAATGAGCAGTTCTTC.